This TCR beta chain originates from a study of shared clonotypes between healthy human individuals. Germline V gene sequence: CDR1 SGHRS, CDR2 YFSETQ. This CDR3 is built from 16 residues. J lost 6 bases, V lost 0 bases, and 10 bases had no gene match. At deep level, the assay was performed. Authors' methods: Junction-only immunoSEQ sequences carried no quality scores, so filtering differed. Sequencing was performed with immunoSEQ multiplex PCR; in TCRdb, only in-frame clones are kept and a portion is missing. V and J calls and clone size are given by that table; D and trimming were obtained from the DNA. Of some 630,000 clones detected, more than 70% appear once; the ten largest clones hold under 2%. The donors, all of them Caucasian adults, lived in Nashville, Tennessee.

The sample was memory CD4+ T cells sorted from blood. This sample's subset: CD45RA-negative fraction. V is TRBV5-1 and J is TRBJ2-7, with TRBD1 matching 9 bases. This TCR was sampled from a woman in her thirties in good health. CDR3: CASSLVGTGSLGEQYF. CDR3 sequence (DNA): TGCGCCAGCAGCTTGGTCGGGACAGGGTCCTTGGGCGAGCAGTACTTC.